This T cell receptor beta chain emerged from a study of shared clonotypes between healthy human individuals. Into CD45RA+ naive and CD45RA-negative memory subsets, the CD4+ cells were split. Generated by immunoSEQ multiplex PCR, the TCRdb table keeps only in-frame clones and is missing some. The top ten hold 0.39% of the sample, which has roughly 2.2 million clones, more than 80% seen once. CDR1 is MNHEY and CDR2 is SMNVEV in the germline V gene (reference sequence). The germline V and J ends were trimmed by 3 bases and 6 bases, with 12 bases remaining between them. This CDR3 contains 13 residues. This TCR derives from a man younger than 35 in good health. Some clones in this sample may be carry-over from other donors' samples. This chain links TRBV27 with TRBJ2-7; tentative D call: TRBD1 (6 bases). Source material: naive CD4+ T cells from PBMCs. Subset defined: CD45RA+ positively selected. The CDR3 coding sequence is TGTGCCAGCAGTTTCTTACAGGGAACCGAGCAGTACTTC. Translated, it gives CASSFLQGTEQYF.